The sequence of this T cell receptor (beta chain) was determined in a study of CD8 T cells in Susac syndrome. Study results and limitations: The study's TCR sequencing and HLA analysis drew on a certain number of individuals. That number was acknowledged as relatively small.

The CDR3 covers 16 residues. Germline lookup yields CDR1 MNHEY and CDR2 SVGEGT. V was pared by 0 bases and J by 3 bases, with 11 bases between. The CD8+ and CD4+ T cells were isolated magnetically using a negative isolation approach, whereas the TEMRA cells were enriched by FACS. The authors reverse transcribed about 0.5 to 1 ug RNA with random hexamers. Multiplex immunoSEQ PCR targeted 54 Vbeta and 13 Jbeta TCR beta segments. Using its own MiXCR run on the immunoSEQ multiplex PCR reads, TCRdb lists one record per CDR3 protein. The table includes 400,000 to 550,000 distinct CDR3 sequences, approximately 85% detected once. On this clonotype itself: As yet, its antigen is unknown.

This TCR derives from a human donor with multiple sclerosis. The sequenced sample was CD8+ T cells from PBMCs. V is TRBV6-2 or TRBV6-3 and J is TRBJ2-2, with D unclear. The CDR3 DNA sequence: TGTGCCAGCAGTTACTCGACCTTTACCTACACCGGGGAGCTGTTTTTT. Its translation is CASSYSTFTYTGELFF.